One and the same sample provided the 25 T cell receptor beta chains below, sequenced in a study of cytomegalovirus exposure and HLA in healthy donors. 13 Jbeta primers and 60 Vbeta primers were used for the PCR. Repertoires were generated with immunoSEQ multiplex PCR, while TCRdb's copy carries only in-frame clones and drops some. The data hold around 120,000 clones, with 73% observed a single time. Sequencing was carried out using PBMCs. The receptors were gathered from a woman in her thirties or forties in good health and CMV-seronegative.

The CDR3 loop is CASSPAGTSVGSGKNIQYF. The CDR3 bases are TGTGCCAGCAGCCCGGCCGGGACTAGCGTTGGGAGCGGCAAAAACATTCAGTACTTC. This chain links TRBV14 with TRBJ2-4; TRBD2 matches 10 bases. CDR1 SGHDN and CDR2 FVKESK come from the germline V gene. The CDR3 covers 19 residues. Germline trimming cut 4 bases from V and 3 bases from J; bases unmatched to any gene: 15.

CDR3 amino acids: CASSRVGGSNEKLFF. In DNA, the CDR3 is TGTGCCAGCAGCCGCGTTGGAGGGAGTAATGAAAAACTGTTTTTT. The chain has TRBV7-2 and TRBJ1-4; the D is unclear. Trimming pared 5 bases from V and 4 bases from J, leaving 14 bases between. The CDR3 is 15 amino acids. The V gene's germline CDR1 is SGHTA and CDR2 FQGNSA.

This clone was found a few times. The chain links TRBV7-2 to TRBJ1-6, with 9 bases matching TRBD1. With 8 bases clipped from V and 10 bases from J, the junction kept 9 bases outside the gene matches. The CDR3 is made up of 14 amino acids. Germline CDR1 SGHTA, CDR2 FQGNSA. CDR3 amino acids: CASQPGQGGSPLHF. CDR3 nucleotide sequence: TGTGCCAGCCAACCGGGACAGGGTGGGTCACCCCTCCACTTT.

The chain couples TRBV18 to TRBJ2-6; D is uncertain. CDR1 KGHSH and CDR2 LQKENI come from the germline V gene. The V end lost 6 bases, the J end lost 0 bases, and 18 bases lay between the germline ends. CDR3 length equals 18 residues. DNA for the CDR3: TGTGCCAGCTCCCCGATTGGGCCTACTTTCTCTGGGGCCAACGTCCTGACTTTC. Translating it yields CASSPIGPTFSGANVLTF.

The J gene is TRBJ1-2, the V gene TRBV7-2, with TRBD1 identical over 7 bases. V shed 5 bases, J shed 4 bases, and the junction held 7 bases outside the gene matches. This CDR3 region has 14 residues. CDR1 and CDR2 (germline): SGHTA, FQGNSA. This chain's CDR3 is CASSNLQGTYGYTF. The CDR3 coding sequence is TGTGCCAGCAGCAACCTACAGGGGACCTATGGCTACACCTTC.

In this sample, this clone turned up once. The chain carries TRBV4-3 and TRBJ1-5; 9 bases are shared with TRBD1. This CDR3 spans 18 amino acids. CDR1 is LGHNA and CDR2 is YSLEER in the germline V gene. With 4 bases clipped from V and 2 bases from J, the junction kept 12 bases outside the gene matches. CDR3 loop: CASSPGTGIGGGNQPQHF. The DNA of the CDR3 is TGCGCCAGCAGCCCGGGGACAGGGATCGGTGGGGGCAATCAGCCCCAGCATTTT.

DNA of the CDR3: TGTGCCAGCTCACCAATTTCGGGGGGGAACATTCAGTACTTC. Its translation is CASSPISGGNIQYF. The V gene is TRBV18, the J gene TRBJ2-4, with 8 bases aligning to TRBD2. The CDR3 is 14 amino acids. V gave up 2 bases and J gave up 7 bases; unmatched junction bases: 4. Germline V gene data show CDR1 as KGHSH and CDR2 as LQKENI.

This chain uses TRBV28 with TRBJ2-5, with 10 nucleotides matching TRBD2. V lost 4 bases, J lost 2 bases, and 19 bases stayed unmatched. This CDR3 region has 20 residues. Germline V gene sequence: CDR1 MDHEN, CDR2 SYDVKM. CDR3: CASSYHGGDIAGGLQETQYF. Written as DNA, the CDR3 is TGTGCCAGCAGTTACCATGGGGGGGACATAGCGGGAGGCTTACAAGAGACCCAGTACTTC.

The V call is TRBV7-9, the J call TRBJ2-2; 7 bases line up with TRBD1. Germline V lookup: CDR1 SEHNR, CDR2 FQNEAQ (reference sequence). Trimming at V came to 8 bases and at J to 2 bases, leaving 2 bases not matched to a gene. The length of the CDR3 is 13 residues. In DNA, the CDR3 is TGTGCCAGCGACAGGGTTAACACCGGGGAGCTGTTTTTT. Translated: CASDRVNTGELFF.

The gene calls are TRBV19 and TRBJ2-3; D gene unclear. Germline CDR1 LNHDA, CDR2 SQIVND (reference sequence). V was clipped by 7 bases and J by 6 bases, with 14 bases between them. The CDR3 loop spans 13 amino acids. Here the CDR3 DNA reads TGTGCCAGTAACGAGGTCCTCTGGGATACGCAGTATTTT. Translating gives CASNEVLWDTQYF.

The chain recombines TRBV18 with TRBJ2-3; TRBD1 is a possible D gene (5 bases). Germline assignment: CDR1 KGHSH and CDR2 LQKENI. The CDR3 contains 14 residues. Trimming took off 6 bases at V and 1 base at J, with 11 bases between the two ends. The CDR3 protein is CASSPTGGTDTQYF. The CDR3 nucleotides are TGTGCCAGCTCCCCAACAGGAGGCACAGATACGCAGTATTTT.

The chain is built from TRBV9 and TRBJ1-2, with 10 bases matching TRBD1. The germline V gene encodes CDR1 SGDLS and CDR2 YYNGEE. This CDR3 spans 17 amino acids. The junction had 8 bases not matched to a gene; V was cut back by 0 bases and J by 3 bases. Written as DNA, the CDR3 is TGTGCCAGCAGCGTAGATTATGGGACAGGGGCTTACTATGGCTACACCTTC. Translation gives CASSVDYGTGAYYGYTF.

This clone was recorded a few times. The chain has TRBV5-1 and TRBJ2-6, with TRBD1 identical over 7 bases. V lost 6 bases and J lost 0; bases outside the gene matches: 6. CDR1 is SGHRS, CDR2 YFSETQ, per germline. CDR3 length: 16 residues. The CDR3 DNA sequence: TGCGCCAGCAAGACAGGGCTTAGCTCTGGGGCCAACGTCCTGACTTTC. It codes for CASKTGLSSGANVLTF. The variable domain in full, with the rest retrieved from reference TRBV5-1 and TRBJ2-6, is KAGVTQTPRYLIKTRGQQVTLSCSPISGHRSVSWYQQTPGQGLQFLFEYFSETQRNKGNFPGRFSGRQFSNSRSEMNVSTLELGDSALYLCASKTGLSSGANVLTFGAGSRLTVL.

The CDR3 DNA is TGCGCCAGCAGCCATAGACAGGACTCCTACAATGAGCAGTTCTTC. This translates into CASSHRQDSYNEQFF. This chain links TRBV5-1 with TRBJ2-1, with D maybe TRBD1 (6 bases). CDR1 SGHRS and CDR2 YFSETQ come from the germline V gene. CDR3 length: 15 residues. Trimming took off 4 bases at V and 0 bases at J, with 11 bases between the two ends.

The chain carries TRBV5-1 and TRBJ2-7; 9 bases are shared with TRBD1. Germline CDR1 reads SGHRS; CDR2 reads YFSETQ. The CDR3 contains 17 residues. V lost 0 bases, J lost 5 bases, and 12 bases stayed unmatched. The CDR3 reads CASSLVSGTGMIDEQYF. The CDR3 DNA follows: TGCGCCAGCAGCTTGGTTTCCGGGACAGGGATGATCGACGAGCAGTACTTC.

This sequence joins TRBV4-1 and TRBJ2-5, with 8 nucleotides matching TRBD1. Germline CDR1 MGHRA, CDR2 YSYEKL. With V trimmed by 4 bases and J by 5 bases, 6 bases remained unmatched. CDR3 size: 14 residues. The CDR3 coding sequence is TGCGCCAGCAGCCCTCGGACAGGGAGCGAGACCCAGTACTTC. This encodes CASSPRTGSETQYF.

The chain carries TRBV19 and TRBJ2-1; D perhaps matches TRBD1 (6 bases). This CDR3 is 12 amino acids long. The V end was cut by 4 bases, the J end by 9 bases, with 10 bases between. Germline CDR1 reads LNHDA; CDR2 reads SQIVND (reference sequence). CDR3 in amino acids: CASSTQGSEQFF. As DNA, the CDR3 is TGTGCCAGTAGTACGCAGGGGAGTGAGCAGTTCTTC.

This clone was seen only a few times. The rearrangement links TRBV28 to TRBJ1-2; D is perhaps TRBD1 (6 bases). The germline gives CDR1 MDHEN, CDR2 SYDVKM. The CDR3 runs 15 residues. V lost 5 bases to trimming and J lost 0 bases, with 13 bases between them. The CDR3 DNA follows: TGTGCCAGCAGTCCGTTGGGGGCTGCTAACTATGGCTACACCTTC. Translating gives CASSPLGAANYGYTF.

The chain links TRBV7-9 to TRBJ1-3; the D is unclear. The germline gives CDR1 SEHNR, CDR2 FQNEAQ (reference sequence). This CDR3 has 15 amino acids. Trimming shortened V by 7 bases and J by 0 bases, and 13 bases separated the two germline ends. CDR3 residues: CASISTAISGNTIYF. CDR3 bases: TGTGCCAGCATCAGCACAGCCATCTCTGGAAACACCATATATTTT.

This clone was detected a few times. The V gene is TRBV7-2, the J gene TRBJ1-1; 9 positions match TRBD1. CDR1 SGHTA and CDR2 FQGNSA come from the germline V gene. The CDR3 spans 15 residues. V was clipped by 5 bases and J by 6 bases; unmatched bases: 10. The CDR3 bases are TGTGCCAGCAGCGGGGACAGGGTTGTTGTGGCTGAAGCTTTCTTT. Protein: CASSGDRVVVAEAFF.

The V and J genes are TRBV5-1 and TRBJ1-1; tentative D call: TRBD1 (6 bases). Per germline, CDR1 SGHRS and CDR2 YFSETQ. CDR3 size: 16 residues. Deletions cut 0 bases from V and 2 bases from J, with 14 bases between. The CDR3, as DNA: TGCGCCAGCAGCTTGGCGCTGGGAGGGGGTAACACTGAAGCTTTCTTT. It specifies CASSLALGGGNTEAFF.

The chain combines TRBV9 with TRBJ1-1, with a weak D call TRBD1 (5 bases). Trimming pared 0 bases from V and 1 base from J, leaving 7 bases between. CDR1 and CDR2 (germline): SGDLS, YYNGEE. This CDR3 spans 14 amino acids. The CDR3 is CASSVGDRNTEAFF. DNA for the CDR3: TGTGCCAGCAGCGTAGGCGACAGGAACACTGAAGCTTTCTTT.

This chain links TRBV25-1 with TRBJ2-1; 12 nucleotides line up with TRBD2. V shed 5 bases, J shed 3 bases, and the junction held 5 bases outside the gene matches. The CDR3 runs 16 residues. Germline V CDR1 and CDR2: MGHDK, SYGVNS. CDR3 sequence reads: CASSRGLAGRYNEQFF. CDR3 bases: TGTGCCAGCAGTCGAGGACTAGCGGGACGCTACAATGAGCAGTTCTTC.

The chain is built from TRBV10-3 and TRBJ2-2; 13 positions match TRBD2. Germline V CDR1 and CDR2: ENHRY, SYGVKD. V lost 0 bases and J lost 4; bases outside the gene matches: 8. The CDR3 loop spans 19 amino acids. The CDR3 DNA sequence: TGTGCCATCAGTGAGTCACACGGGACTAGCGGGGCCTCCACCGGGGAGCTGTTTTTT. It translates to CAISESHGTSGASTGELFF.

The rearrangement joins TRBV10-3 to TRBJ2-7; 9 bases fit TRBD1. Germline assignment: CDR1 ENHRY and CDR2 SYGVKD. V was pared by 6 bases and J by 4 bases, with 4 bases of the junction left unmatched. CDR3 length: 13 amino acids. DNA of the CDR3: TGTGCCATCAGGACGGACAGGGGATACGAGCAGTACTTC. Translating gives CAIRTDRGYEQYF.